The clone carrying this TCR beta chain was counted between two and nine times. TCRdb re-called the PCR reads through MiXCR, storing one row per CDR3 protein. Seen here are approximately 680,000 distinct CDR3 sequences, roughly 27% observed once, and the top ten hold around 0.78%. The data stem from a study of molecular identifiers for immune sequencing clone quantification. In germline, CDR1 is MNHEY, CDR2 SMNVEV (reference sequence). The germline V and J ends were trimmed by 5 bases and 0 bases, with 17 bases remaining between them. This CDR3 region has 16 residues. The specimen sequenced was naive CD8+ T cells from blood, with Jurkat cell RNA spiked in. As to subset: FACS-sorted CD8+CD4-CCR7+CD45RA+ naive T cells. V gene TRBV27 combines with J gene TRBJ2-7, with D perhaps matching TRBD1 (6 bases). This receptor was identified in a human donor in good health. Some libraries in this study had Jurkat cell RNA spiked in. CDR3 amino acids: CASSTKGTSSSYEQYF. The CDR3 region has the DNA TGTGCCAGCAGTACGAAGGGGACATCGAGCTCCTACGAGCAGTACTTC.